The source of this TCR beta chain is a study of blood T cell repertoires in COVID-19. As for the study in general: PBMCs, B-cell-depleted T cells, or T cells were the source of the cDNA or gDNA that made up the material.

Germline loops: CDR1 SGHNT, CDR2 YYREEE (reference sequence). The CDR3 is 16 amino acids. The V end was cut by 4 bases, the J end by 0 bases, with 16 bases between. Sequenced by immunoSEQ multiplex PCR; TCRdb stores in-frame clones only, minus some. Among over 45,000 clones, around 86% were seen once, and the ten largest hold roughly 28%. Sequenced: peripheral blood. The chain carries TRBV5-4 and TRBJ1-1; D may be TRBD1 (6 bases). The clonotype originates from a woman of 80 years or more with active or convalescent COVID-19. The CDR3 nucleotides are TGTGCCAGCAGCCCCGGGAGGGGGGCCATGAACACTGAAGCTTTCTTT. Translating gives CASSPGRGAMNTEAFF.